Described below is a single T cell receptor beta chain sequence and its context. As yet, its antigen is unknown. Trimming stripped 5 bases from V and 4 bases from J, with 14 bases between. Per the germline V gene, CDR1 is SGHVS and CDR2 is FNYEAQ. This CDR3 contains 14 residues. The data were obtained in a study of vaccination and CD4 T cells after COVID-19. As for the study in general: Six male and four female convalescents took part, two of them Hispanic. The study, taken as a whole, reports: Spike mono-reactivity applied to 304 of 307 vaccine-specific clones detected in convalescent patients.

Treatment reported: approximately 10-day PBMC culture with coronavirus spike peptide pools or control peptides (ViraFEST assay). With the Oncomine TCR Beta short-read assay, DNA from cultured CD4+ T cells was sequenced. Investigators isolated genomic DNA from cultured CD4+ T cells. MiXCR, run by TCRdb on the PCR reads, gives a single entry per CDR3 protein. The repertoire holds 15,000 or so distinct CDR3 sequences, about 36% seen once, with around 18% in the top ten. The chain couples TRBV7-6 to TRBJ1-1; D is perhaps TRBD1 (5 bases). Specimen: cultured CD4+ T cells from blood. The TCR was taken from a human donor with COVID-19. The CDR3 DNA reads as TGTGCCAGCAGCAGGCCCGGAGGGGCCACTGAAGCTTTCTTT. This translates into CASSRPGGATEAFF.